This entry lists 9 T cell receptor beta chains sequenced from one sample in a study of blood T cells in healthy people across ages. A second PCR, run for about 7 to 11 cycles, used a sample-barcoded 5' primer plus a J-beta primer mix. TCRdb fed the 5' RACE reads into MiXCR, producing one record per CDR3 protein. Of 2 million or so distinct CDR3 sequences listed, roughly 49% were seen once; the top ten hold approximately 2.1%. Sequencing input: blood. Every receptor here comes from a woman in her 40s in good health.

In this sample, this clonotype turned up a few times. One junction end does not reproduce the germline sequence, and a read error may be involved. V and J are TRBV28 and TRBJ1-2; D gene uncertain. Germline V gives CDR1 MDHEN, CDR2 SYDVKM. The CDR3 spans 12 residues. The CDR3 DNA reads TGTGTCAGCACCGGTGATAACTATGGCTACACCTTC. Translated, it gives CVSTGDNYGYTF.

Concerning this clonotype: Mismatch with germline at one junction end may stem from a read error. V and J are TRBV7-2 and TRBJ1-1; the D gene is possibly TRBD1 (5 bases). The germline CDR1 and CDR2 sequences are SGHTA and FQGNSA. The CDR3 runs 14 residues. DNA for the CDR3: TGTGCCAGCAGCCCGGACACCTCGGGCACTGAAACTTTCTTT. This gives the protein CASSPDTSGTETFF.

This rearrangement joins TRBV24-1 to TRBJ2-2; D tentatively fits TRBD1 or TRBD2 (6 bases each). This CDR3 has 14 residues. The germline gives CDR1 KGHDR, CDR2 SFDVKD. The V gene lost 12 bases and the J gene lost 2 bases, with 15 bases spanning the gap. CDR3 protein: CASAGQQNTGELFF. The CDR3 DNA reads TGTGCCTCCGCGGGACAACAAAACACCGGGGAGCTGTTTTTT.

This clonotype has a handful of counts. V usage is TRBV4-3 and J usage is TRBJ2-7; 13 nucleotides align to TRBD2. V lost 4 bases to trimming and J lost 0 bases; unmatched junction nucleotides: 12. Germline CDR1 reads LGHNA; CDR2 reads YSLEER. This CDR3 spans 19 amino acids. CDR3 sequence: CASSPDGPGLAGISYEQYF. The CDR3 DNA reads as TGCGCCAGCAGCCCGGATGGTCCGGGACTAGCGGGGATCTCCTACGAGCAGTACTTC.

This clonotype was seen more than once but under ten times. The chain employs TRBV7-2 and TRBJ1-2; possible D gene TRBD1, 6 bases. V was trimmed by 2 bases and J by 8 bases, leaving 24 bases between them. The germline V gene encodes CDR1 SGHTA and CDR2 FQGNSA. The length of the CDR3 is 17 residues. The CDR3 loop reads CASSLNRQGTLPGGYTF. For the CDR3, the DNA is TGTGCCAGCAGCTTAAATCGGCAGGGGACTTTACCGGGCGGCTACACCTTC.

V is TRBV4-3 and J is TRBJ2-1; 9 nucleotides match TRBD1. V shed 0 bases and J 4 bases; nucleotides not matched to a gene: 10. The CDR3 extends over 18 amino acids. The germline CDR1 and CDR2 sequences are LGHNA and YSLEER. The CDR3 reads CASSQDLLTGGWYNEQFF. In DNA, the CDR3 is TGCGCCAGCAGCCAAGATCTGCTGACAGGGGGTTGGTACAATGAGCAGTTCTTC.

The gene calls are TRBV4-2 and TRBJ1-6, with TRBD1 as a possible D gene (5 bases). The V end lost 0 bases, the J end lost 7 bases, and 16 bases lay between the germline ends. The CDR3 spans 17 residues. The germline V gene has CDR1 LGHNA and CDR2 YNFKEQ. The chain's CDR3 is CASSQDFGGGSNSPLHF. The CDR3, as DNA: TGTGCCAGCAGCCAAGATTTTGGCGGGGGATCGAATTCACCCCTCCACTTT.

This chain links TRBV7-9 with TRBJ1-1; D not certain. The CDR3 has 14 residues. The germline CDR1 and CDR2 sequences are SEHNR and FQNEAQ (reference sequence). Trimming shortened V by 5 bases and J by 3 bases, and 13 bases separated the two germline ends. This CDR3 reads CASSLVVGDTEAFF. The CDR3 region has the DNA TGTGCCAGCAGCCTTGTCGTTGGGGACACTGAAGCTTTCTTT.

This clonotype was observed a few times. This chain links TRBV25-1 with TRBJ2-1; D may be TRBD2 (6 bases). Per germline, CDR1 MGHDK and CDR2 SYGVNS. V gave up 1 base and J gave up 10 bases, with 14 bases separating them. The CDR3 contains 14 residues. CDR3 protein: CASSESGDWREQFF. In DNA, the CDR3 is TGTGCCAGCAGTGAATCCGGGGACTGGAGAGAGCAGTTCTTC.